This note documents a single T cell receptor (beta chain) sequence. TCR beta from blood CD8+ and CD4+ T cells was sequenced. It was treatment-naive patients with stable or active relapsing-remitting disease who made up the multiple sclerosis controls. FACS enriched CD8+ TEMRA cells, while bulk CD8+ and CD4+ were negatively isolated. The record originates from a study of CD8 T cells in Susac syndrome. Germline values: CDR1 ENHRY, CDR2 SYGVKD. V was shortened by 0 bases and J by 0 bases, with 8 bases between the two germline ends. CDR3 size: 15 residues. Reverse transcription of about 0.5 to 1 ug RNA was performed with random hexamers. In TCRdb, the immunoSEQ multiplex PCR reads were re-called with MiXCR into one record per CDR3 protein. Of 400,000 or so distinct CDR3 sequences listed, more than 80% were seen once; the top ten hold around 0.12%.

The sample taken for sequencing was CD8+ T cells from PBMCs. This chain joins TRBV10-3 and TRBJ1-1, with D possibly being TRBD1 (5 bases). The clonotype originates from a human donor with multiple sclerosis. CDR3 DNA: TGTGCCATCAGTGAGTCGGGGGGGATGAACACTGAAGCTTTCTTT. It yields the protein CAISESGGMNTEAFF.